Sequencing of this T cell receptor (beta chain) was carried out in a study of response to subunit inactivated influenza vaccine. Broader study findings: Authors suggested each seasonal influenza vaccination recruits few new T cells.

This clonotype appeared many times. The antigen is unknown. TCRdb reprocessed the RT-PCR reads via MiXCR and lists one record per CDR3 protein. The sample shows about half a million distinct CDR3 sequences, about 8% of them seen only once. Germline lookup yields CDR1 SGHAT and CDR2 FQNNGV. CDR3 length: 15 residues. Trimming took 5 bases from V and 5 from J, leaving 18 bases between them. This TCR derives from a man aged 50-75 years who received an inactivated influenza vaccine. This chain uses TRBV11-2 with TRBJ2-5; D not certain. The specimen was PBMCs from blood, collected around 2 years after vaccination. The CDR3 loop is CASSRTGAHGETQYF. In DNA, the CDR3 is TGTGCCAGCAGCCGAACCGGAGCACACGGGGAGACCCAGTACTTC.